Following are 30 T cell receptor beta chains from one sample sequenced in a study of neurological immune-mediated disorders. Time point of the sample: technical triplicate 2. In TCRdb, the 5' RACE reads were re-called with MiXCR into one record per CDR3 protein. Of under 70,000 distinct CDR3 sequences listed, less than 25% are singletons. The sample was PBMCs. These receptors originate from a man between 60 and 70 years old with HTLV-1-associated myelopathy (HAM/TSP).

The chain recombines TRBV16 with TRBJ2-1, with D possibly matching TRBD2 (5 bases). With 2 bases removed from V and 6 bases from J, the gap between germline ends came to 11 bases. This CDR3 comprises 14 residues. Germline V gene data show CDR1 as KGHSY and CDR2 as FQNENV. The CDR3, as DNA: TGTGCCAGCAGCCAAAAACTAGGCGGCAATGAGCAGTTCTTC. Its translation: CASSQKLGGNEQFF.

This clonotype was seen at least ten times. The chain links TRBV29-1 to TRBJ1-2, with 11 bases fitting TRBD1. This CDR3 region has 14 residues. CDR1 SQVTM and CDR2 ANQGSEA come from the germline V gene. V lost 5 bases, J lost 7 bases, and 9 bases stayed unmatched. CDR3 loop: CSVLRGQGAGGYTF. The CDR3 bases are TGCAGCGTTCTGAGAGGACAGGGGGCCGGTGGCTACACCTTC.

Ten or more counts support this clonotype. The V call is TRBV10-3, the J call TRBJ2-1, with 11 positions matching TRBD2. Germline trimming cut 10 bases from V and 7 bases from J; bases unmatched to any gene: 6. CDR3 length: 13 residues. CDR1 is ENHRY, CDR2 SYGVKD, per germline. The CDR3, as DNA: TGTGCCACGGTAGCGGGAGGGGGAAATGAGCAGTTCTTC. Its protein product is CATVAGGGNEQFF.

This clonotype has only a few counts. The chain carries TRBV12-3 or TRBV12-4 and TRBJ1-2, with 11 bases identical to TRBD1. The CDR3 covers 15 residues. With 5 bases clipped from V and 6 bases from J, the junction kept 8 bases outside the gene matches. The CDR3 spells CASSPGTGGTHGYTF. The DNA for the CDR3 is TGTGCCAGCAGTCCCGGGACAGGGGGGACTCATGGCTACACCTTC.

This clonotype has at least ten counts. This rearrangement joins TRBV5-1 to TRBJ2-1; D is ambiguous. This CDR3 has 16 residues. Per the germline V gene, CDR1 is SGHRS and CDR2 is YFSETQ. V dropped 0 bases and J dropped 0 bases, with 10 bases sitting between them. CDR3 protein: CASSLGGVSSYNEQFF. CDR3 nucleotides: TGCGCCAGCAGCTTGGGCGGAGTGAGCTCCTACAATGAGCAGTTCTTC. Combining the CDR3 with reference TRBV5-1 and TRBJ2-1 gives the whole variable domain KAGVTQTPRYLIKTRGQQVTLSCSPISGHRSVSWYQQTPGQGLQFLFEYFSETQRNKGNFPGRFSGRQFSNSRSEMNVSTLELGDSALYLCASSLGGVSSYNEQFFGPGTRLTVL.

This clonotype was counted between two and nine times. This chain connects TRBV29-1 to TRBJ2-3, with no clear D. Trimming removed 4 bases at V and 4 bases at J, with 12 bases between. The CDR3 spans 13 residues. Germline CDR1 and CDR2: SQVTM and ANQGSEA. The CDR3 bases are TGCAGCGTTGCCGGGCTAGGCGCAGATACGCAGTATTTT. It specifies CSVAGLGADTQYF.

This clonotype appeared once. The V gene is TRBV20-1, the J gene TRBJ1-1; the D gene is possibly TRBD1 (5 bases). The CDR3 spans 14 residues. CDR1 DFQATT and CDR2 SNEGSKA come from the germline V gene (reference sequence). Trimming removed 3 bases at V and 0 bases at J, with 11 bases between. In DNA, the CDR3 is TGCAGTGCTAGCGACAGTAGCATGAACACTGAAGCTTTCTTT. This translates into CSASDSSMNTEAFF.

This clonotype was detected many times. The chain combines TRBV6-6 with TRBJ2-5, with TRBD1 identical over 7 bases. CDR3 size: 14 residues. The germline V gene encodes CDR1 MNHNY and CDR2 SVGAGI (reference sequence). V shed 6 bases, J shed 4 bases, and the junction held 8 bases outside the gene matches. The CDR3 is CASRPRQGRETQYF. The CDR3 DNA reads TGTGCCAGCAGACCCCGACAGGGCCGAGAGACCCAGTACTTC.

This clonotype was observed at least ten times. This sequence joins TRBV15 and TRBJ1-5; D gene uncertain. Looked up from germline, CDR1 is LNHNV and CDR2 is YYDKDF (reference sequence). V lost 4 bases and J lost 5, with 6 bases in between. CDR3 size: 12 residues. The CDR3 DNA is TGTGCCACCAGCACGTGGGATCAGCCCCAGCATTTT. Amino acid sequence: CATSTWDQPQHF.

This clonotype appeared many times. The CDR3, as DNA: TGTGCCATCGGGCCCGCGTGGGGGGGCGCCGGCTACACCTTC. Translation: CAIGPAWGGAGYTF. The V call is TRBV10-3, the J call TRBJ1-2; weak D call: TRBD1 (6 bases). The V end lost 8 bases, the J end lost 8 bases, and 21 bases lay between the germline ends. The CDR3 is 14 amino acids. Germline CDR1 is ENHRY and CDR2 is SYGVKD.

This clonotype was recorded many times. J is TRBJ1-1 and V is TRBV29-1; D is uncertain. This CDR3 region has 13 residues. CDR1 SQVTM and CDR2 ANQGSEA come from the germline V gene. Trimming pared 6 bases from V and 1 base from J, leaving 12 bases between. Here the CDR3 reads CSVVNDGNTEAFF. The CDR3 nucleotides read TGCAGCGTAGTAAACGACGGGAACACTGAAGCTTTCTTT.

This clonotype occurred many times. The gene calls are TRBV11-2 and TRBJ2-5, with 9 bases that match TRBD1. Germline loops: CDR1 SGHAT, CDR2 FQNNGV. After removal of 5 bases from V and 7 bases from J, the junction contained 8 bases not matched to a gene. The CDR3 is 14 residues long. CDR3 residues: CASSLGQGLGTQYF. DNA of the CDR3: TGTGCCAGCAGCCTGGGACAGGGTTTAGGGACCCAGTACTTC.

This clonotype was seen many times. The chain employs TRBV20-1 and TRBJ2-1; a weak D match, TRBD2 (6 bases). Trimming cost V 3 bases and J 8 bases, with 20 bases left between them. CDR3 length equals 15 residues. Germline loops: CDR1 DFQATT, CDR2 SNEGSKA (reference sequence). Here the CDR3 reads CSARGGTSGSYEQFF. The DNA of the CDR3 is TGCAGTGCTAGGGGAGGAACTAGTGGGTCTTATGAGCAGTTCTTC.

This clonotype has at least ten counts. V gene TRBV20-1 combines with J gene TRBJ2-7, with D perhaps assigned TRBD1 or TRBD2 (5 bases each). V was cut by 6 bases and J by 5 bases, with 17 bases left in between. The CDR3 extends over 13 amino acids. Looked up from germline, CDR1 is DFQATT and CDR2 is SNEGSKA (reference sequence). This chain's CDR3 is CSASRQGVDEQYF. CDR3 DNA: TGCAGTGCGAGCAGGCAGGGAGTTGACGAGCAGTACTTC.

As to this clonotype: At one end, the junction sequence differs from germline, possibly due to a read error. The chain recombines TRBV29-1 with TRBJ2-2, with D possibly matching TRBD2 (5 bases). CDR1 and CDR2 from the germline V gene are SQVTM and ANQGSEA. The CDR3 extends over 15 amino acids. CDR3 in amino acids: CSVVPSAVYTGELFF. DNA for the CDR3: TGCAGCGTTGTGCCCTCGGCCGTGTACACCGGGGAGCTATTTTTT.

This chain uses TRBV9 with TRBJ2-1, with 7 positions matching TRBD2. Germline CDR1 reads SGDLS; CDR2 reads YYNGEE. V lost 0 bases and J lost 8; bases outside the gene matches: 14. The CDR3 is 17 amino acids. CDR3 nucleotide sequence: TGTGCCAGCAGCGTAGAAGTATCAGTGCGGGGGACCTATGAGCAGTTCTTC. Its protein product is CASSVEVSVRGTYEQFF.

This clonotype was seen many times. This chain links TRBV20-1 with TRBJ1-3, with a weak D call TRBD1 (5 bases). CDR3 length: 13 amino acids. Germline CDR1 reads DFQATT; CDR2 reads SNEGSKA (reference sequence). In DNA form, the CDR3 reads TGCAGCGCGGGGGATTTGTCTGGAAACACCATATATTTT. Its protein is CSAGDLSGNTIYF.

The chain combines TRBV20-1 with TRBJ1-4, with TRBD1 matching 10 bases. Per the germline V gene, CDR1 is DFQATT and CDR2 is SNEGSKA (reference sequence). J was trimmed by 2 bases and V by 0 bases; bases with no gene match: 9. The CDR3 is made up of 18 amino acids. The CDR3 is CSARDATGGLGTNEKLFF. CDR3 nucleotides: TGCAGTGCTAGAGACGCGACAGGGGGCTTGGGTACTAATGAAAAACTGTTTTTT.

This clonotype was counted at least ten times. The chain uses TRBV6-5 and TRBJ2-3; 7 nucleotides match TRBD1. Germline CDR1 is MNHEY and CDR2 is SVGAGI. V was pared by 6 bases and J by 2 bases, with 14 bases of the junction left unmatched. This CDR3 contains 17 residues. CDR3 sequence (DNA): TGTGCCAGCAGCTCAAGCCGGGACAGCATTTACACAGATACGCAGTATTTT. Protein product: CASSSSRDSIYTDTQYF.

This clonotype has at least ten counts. CDR3 sequence reads: CASRGINTGELFF. The CDR3 bases are TGTGCCAGCCGGGGTATCAACACCGGGGAGCTGTTTTTT. This rearrangement joins TRBV5-6 to TRBJ2-2; weak D call: TRBD2 (5 bases). The V gene lost 7 bases and the J gene lost 2 bases, with 9 bases spanning the gap. Germline V lookup: CDR1 SGHDT, CDR2 YYEEEE. The CDR3 sequence is 13 residues long. The full variable domain, rest sourced from reference TRBV5-6 and TRBJ2-2, is DAGVTQSPTHLIKTRGQQVTLRCSPKSGHDTVSWYQQALGQGPQFIFQYYEEEERQRGNFPDRFSGHQFPNYSSELNVNALLLGDSALYLCASRGINTGELFFGEGSRLTVL.

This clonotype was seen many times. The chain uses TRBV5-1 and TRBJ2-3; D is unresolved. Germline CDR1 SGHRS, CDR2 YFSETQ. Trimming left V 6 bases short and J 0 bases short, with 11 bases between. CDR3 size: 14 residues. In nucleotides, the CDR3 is TGCGCCAGCAAACCGGCCTCGAGCACAGATACGCAGTATTTT. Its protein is CASKPASSTDTQYF. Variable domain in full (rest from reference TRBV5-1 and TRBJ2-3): KAGVTQTPRYLIKTRGQQVTLSCSPISGHRSVSWYQQTPGQGLQFLFEYFSETQRNKGNFPGRFSGRQFSNSRSEMNVSTLELGDSALYLCASKPASSTDTQYFGPGTRLTVL.

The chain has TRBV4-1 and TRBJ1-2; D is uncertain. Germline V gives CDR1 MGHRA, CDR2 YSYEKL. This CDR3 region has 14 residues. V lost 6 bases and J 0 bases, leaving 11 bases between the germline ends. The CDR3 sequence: CASRDFTANYGYTF. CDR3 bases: TGCGCCAGCAGGGATTTTACAGCTAACTATGGCTACACCTTC.

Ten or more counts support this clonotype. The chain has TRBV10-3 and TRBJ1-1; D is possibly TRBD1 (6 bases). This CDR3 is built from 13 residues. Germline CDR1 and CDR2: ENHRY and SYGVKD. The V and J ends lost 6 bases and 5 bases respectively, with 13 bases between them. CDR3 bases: TGTGCCATCAGGTTGGGGGGGCATACTGAAGCTTTCTTT. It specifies CAIRLGGHTEAFF.

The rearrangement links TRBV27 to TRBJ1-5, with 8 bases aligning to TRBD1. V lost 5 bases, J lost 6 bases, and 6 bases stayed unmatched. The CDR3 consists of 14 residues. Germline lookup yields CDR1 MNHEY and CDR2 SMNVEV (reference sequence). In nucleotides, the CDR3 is TGTGCCAGCAGTCCGACAGGGGAGGCTCAGCCCCAGCATTTT. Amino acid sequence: CASSPTGEAQPQHF.

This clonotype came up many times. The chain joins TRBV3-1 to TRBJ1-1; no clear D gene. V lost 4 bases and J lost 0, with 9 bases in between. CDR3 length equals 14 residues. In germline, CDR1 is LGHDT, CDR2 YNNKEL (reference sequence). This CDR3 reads CASSRFGMNTEAFF. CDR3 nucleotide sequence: TGTGCCAGCAGCCGCTTCGGGATGAACACTGAAGCTTTCTTT.

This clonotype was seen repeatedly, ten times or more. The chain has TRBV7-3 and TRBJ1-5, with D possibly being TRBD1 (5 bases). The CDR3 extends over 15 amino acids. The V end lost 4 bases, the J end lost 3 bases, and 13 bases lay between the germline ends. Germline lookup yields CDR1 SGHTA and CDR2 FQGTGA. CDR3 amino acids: CASSYQGTFNQPQHF. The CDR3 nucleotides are TGTGCCAGCAGCTACCAGGGAACCTTCAATCAGCCCCAGCATTTT.

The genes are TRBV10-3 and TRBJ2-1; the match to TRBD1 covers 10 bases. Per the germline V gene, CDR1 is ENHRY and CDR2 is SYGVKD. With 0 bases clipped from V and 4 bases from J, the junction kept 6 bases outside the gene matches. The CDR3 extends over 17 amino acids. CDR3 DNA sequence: TGTGCCATCAGTGAGTCCCGGGACAGGGGAGGATACAATGAGCAGTTCTTC. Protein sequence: CAISESRDRGGYNEQFF.

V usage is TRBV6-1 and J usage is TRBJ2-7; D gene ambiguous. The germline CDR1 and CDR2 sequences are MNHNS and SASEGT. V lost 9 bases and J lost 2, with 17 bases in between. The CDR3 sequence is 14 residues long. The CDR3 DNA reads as TGTGCCAGTACCCTTTGGGAACAGCCCTACGAGCAGTACTTC. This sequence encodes CASTLWEQPYEQYF.

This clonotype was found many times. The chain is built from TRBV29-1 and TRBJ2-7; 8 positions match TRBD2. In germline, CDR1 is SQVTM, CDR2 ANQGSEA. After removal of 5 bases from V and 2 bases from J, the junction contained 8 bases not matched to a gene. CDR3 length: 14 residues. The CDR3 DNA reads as TGCAGCGTTAAGCTACTAGCGGTTACCTACGAGCAGTACTTC. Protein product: CSVKLLAVTYEQYF.

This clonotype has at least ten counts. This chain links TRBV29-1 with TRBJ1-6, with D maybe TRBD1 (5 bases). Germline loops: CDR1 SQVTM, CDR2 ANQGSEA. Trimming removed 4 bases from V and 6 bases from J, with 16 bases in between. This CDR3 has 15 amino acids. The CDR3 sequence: CSVVLSTDSNSPLHF. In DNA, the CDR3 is TGCAGCGTTGTGTTGTCGACAGACTCTAATTCACCCCTCCACTTT.